This T cell receptor beta chain was observed in a study of blood T cell repertoires in COVID-19. In the study overall: Acute and convalescent COVID-19 specimens originated in the United States, Italy and Spain.

Methods used by the authors: The authors estimated nucleated cell counts from reference gene primer amplification. TCRdb keeps only in-frame clones here, not all; method: immunoSEQ multiplex PCR. For V, J and clone size, that table is used; D and trimming come from the DNA. The sample contains 96,000 or so clones, about 87% of which appear only once. CDR3 length: 15 amino acids. Trimming removed 1 base at V and 4 bases at J, with 14 bases between. Germline V gene sequence: CDR1 MGHRA, CDR2 YSYEKL. This chain joins TRBV4-1 and TRBJ2-7, with D possibly being TRBD1 (6 bases). The sequenced material came from peripheral blood. This TCR was sampled from a human donor with COVID-19, enrolled during active disease. The donor label of this sample is uncertain. This CDR3 is CASSQGQGPRYEQYF. The CDR3, as DNA: TGCGCCAGCAGCCAAGGGCAGGGGCCACGGTACGAGCAGTACTTC.